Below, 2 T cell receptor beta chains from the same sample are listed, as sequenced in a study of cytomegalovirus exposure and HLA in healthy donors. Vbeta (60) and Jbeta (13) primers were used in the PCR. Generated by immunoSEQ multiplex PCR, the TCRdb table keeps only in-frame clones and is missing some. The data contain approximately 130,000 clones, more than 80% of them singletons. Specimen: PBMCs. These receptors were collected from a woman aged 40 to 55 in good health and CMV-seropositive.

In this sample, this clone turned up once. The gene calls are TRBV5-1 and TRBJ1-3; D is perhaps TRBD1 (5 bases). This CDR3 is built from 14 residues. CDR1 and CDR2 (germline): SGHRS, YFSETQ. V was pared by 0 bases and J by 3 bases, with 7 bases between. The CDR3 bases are TGCGCCAGCAGCTTGGAAGGGGTTGGAAACACCATATATTTT. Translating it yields CASSLEGVGNTIYF.

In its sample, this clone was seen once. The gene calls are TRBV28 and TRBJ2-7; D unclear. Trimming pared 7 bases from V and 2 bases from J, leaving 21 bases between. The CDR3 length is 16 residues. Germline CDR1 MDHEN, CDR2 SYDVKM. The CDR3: CASNPFGGTLTYEQYF. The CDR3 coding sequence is TGTGCCAGCAACCCCTTTGGCGGCACGCTCACCTACGAGCAGTACTTC. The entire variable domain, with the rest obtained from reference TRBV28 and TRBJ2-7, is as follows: DVKVTQSSRYLVKRTGEKVFLECVQDMDHENMFWYRQDPGLGLRLIYFSYDVKMKEKGDIPEGYSVSREKKERFSLILESASTNQTSMYLCASNPFGGTLTYEQYFGPGTRLTVT.